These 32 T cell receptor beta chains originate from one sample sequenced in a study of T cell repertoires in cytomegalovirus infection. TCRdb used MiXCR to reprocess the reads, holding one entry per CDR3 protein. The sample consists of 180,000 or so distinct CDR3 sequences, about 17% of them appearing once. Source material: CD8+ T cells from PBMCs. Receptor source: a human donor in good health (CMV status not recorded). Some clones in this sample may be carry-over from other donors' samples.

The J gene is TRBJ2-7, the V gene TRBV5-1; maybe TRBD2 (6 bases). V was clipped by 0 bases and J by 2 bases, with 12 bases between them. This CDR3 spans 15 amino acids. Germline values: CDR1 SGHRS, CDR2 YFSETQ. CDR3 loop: CASSLGAGNTYEQYF. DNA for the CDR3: TGCGCCAGCAGCTTGGGGGCGGGGAACACCTACGAGCAGTACTTC.

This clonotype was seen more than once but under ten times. The DNA for the CDR3 is TGCAGCGTTGAGCTCAGGGGGCGCACCGGGGAGCTGTTTTTT. Amino acid sequence: CSVELRGRTGELFF. The chain recombines TRBV29-1 with TRBJ2-2; TRBD1 aligns across 8 bases. The junction had 4 bases not matched to a gene; V was cut back by 3 bases and J by 4 bases. Germline CDR1 is SQVTM and CDR2 is ANQGSEA. This CDR3 spans 14 amino acids.

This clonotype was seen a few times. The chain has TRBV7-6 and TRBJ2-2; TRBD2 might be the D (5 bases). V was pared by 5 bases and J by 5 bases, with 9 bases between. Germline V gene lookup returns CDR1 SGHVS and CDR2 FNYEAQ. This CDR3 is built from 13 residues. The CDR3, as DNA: TGTGCCAGCAGCCGGACTGGAACCGGGGAGCTGTTTTTT. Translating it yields CASSRTGTGELFF.

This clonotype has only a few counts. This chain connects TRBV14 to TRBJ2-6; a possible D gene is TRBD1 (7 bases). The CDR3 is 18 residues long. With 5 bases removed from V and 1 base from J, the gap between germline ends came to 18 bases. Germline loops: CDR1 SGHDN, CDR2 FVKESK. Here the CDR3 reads CASSDRDRDSSGANVLTF. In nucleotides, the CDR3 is TGTGCCAGCAGCGATCGAGACAGGGACTCATCTGGGGCCAACGTCCTGACTTTC.

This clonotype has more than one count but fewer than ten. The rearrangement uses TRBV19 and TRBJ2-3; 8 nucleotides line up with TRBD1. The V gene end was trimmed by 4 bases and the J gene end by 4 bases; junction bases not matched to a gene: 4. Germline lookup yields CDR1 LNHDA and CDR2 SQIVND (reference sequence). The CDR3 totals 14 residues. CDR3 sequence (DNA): TGTGCCAGTAGTAACAGGGGGTTGGCAGATACGCAGTATTTT. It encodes CASSNRGLADTQYF.

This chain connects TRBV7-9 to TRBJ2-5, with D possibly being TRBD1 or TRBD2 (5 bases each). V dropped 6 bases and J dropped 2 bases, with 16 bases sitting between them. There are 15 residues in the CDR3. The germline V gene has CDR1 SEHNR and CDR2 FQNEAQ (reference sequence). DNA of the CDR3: TGTGCCAGCAGGGTAGGGGACGGCGGACAAGAGACCCAGTACTTC. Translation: CASRVGDGGQETQYF.

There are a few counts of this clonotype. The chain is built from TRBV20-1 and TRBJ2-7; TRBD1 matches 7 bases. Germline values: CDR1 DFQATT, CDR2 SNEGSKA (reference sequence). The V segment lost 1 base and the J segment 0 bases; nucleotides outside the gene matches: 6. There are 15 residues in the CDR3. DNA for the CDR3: TGCAGTGCTAGAGGTTCAGGGGGTAACTCCTACGAGCAGTACTTC. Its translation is CSARGSGGNSYEQYF.

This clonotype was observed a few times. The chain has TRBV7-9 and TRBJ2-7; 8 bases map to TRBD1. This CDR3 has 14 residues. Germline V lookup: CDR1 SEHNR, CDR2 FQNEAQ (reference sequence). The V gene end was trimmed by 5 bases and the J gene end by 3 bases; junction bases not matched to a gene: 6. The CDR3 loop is CASSPGQGNYEQYF. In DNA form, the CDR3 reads TGTGCCAGCAGCCCCGGACAGGGTAACTACGAGCAGTACTTC.

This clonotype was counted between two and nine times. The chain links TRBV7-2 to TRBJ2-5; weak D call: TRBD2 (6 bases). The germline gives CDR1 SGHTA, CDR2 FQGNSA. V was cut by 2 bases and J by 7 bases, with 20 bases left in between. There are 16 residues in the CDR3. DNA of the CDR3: TGTGCCAGCAGCTTACCTAGGTTCAGGGAGGTTGTGACCCAGTACTTC. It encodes CASSLPRFREVVTQYF. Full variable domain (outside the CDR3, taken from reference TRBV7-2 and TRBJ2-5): GAGVSQSPSNKVTEKGKDVELRCDPISGHTALYWYRQSLGQGLEFLIYFQGNSAPDKSGLPSDRFSAERTGGSVSTLTIQRTQQEDSAVYLCASSLPRFREVVTQYFGPGTRLLVL.

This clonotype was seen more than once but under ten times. The CDR3 sequence: CASRSGLAGLNEQFF. CDR3 DNA: TGTGCCAGCAGATCGGGACTAGCGGGATTGAATGAGCAGTTCTTC. V usage is TRBV7-8 and J usage is TRBJ2-1, with 13 bases identical to TRBD2. The germline V gene has CDR1 SGHVS and CDR2 FQNEAQ. The CDR3 is 15 residues long. Losses at the gene ends were 6 bases for V and 7 bases for J; bases not matched to a gene: 6.

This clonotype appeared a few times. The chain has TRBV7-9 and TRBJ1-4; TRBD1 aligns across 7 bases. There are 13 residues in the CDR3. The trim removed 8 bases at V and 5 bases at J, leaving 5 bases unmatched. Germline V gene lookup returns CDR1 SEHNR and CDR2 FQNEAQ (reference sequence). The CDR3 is CASRPGGNEKLFF. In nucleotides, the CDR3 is TGTGCCAGCCGCCCAGGGGGGAATGAAAAACTGTTTTTT.

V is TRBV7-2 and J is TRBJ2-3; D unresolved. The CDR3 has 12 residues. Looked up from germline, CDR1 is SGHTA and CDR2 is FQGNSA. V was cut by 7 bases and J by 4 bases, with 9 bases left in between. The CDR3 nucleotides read TGTGCCAGCACCCCGGCCGCAGATACGCAGTATTTT. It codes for CASTPAADTQYF.

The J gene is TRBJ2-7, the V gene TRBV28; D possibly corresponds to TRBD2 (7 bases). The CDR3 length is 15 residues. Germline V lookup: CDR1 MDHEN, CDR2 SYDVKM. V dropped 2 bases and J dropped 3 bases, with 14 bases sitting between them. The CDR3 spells CASSLRGAVIYEQYF. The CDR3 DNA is TGTGCCAGCAGTTTACGGGGGGCCGTAATCTACGAGCAGTACTTC.

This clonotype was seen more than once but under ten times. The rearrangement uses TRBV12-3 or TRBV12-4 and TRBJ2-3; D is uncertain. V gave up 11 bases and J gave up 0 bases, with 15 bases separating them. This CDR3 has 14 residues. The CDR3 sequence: CAVHTLGSTDTQYF. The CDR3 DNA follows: TGTGCCGTCCATACACTCGGTAGCACAGATACGCAGTATTTT.

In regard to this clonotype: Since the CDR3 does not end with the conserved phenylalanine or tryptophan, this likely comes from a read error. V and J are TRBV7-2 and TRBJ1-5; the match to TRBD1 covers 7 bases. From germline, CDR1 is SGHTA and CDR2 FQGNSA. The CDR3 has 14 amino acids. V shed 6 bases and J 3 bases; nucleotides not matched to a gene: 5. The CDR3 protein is CASRSTGPNQPQHY. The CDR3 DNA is TGTGCCAGCAGATCGACAGGGCCCAATCAGCCCCAGCATTAT.

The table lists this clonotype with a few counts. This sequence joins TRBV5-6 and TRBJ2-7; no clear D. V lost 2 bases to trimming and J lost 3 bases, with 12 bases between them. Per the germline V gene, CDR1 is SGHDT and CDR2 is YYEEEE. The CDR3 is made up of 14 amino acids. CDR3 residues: CASSFISQIYEQYF. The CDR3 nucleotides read TGTGCCAGCAGCTTTATCTCACAGATCTACGAGCAGTACTTC.

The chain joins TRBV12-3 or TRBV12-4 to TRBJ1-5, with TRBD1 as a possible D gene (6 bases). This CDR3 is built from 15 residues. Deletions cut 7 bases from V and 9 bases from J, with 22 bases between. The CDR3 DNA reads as TGTGCCAGCAAGGGATACAGGGACGGGGATCGGCCCCAGCATTTT. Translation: CASKGYRDGDRPQHF.

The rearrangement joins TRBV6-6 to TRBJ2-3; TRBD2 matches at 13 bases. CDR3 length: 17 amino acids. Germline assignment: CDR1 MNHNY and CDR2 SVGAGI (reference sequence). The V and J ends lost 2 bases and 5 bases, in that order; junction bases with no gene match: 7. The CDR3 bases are TGTGCCAGCAGTTACGGACTAGCGGGGGAGATTGAAGATACGCAGTATTTT. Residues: CASSYGLAGEIEDTQYF.

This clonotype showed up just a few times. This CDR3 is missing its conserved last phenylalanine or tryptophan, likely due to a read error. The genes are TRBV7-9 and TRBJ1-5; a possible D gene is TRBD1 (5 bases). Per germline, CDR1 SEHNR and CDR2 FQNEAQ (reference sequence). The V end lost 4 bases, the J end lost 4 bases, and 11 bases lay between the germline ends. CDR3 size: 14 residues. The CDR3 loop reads CASSSGGVNQPQHL. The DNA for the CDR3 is TGTGCCAGCAGCTCGGGGGGAGTTAATCAGCCCCAGCATCTT.

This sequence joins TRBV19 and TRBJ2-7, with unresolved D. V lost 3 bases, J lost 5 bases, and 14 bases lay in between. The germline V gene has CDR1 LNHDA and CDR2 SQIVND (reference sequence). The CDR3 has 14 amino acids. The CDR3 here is CASSITPYFDEQYF. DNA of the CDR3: TGTGCCAGTAGTATCACCCCCTACTTTGACGAGCAGTACTTC.

The CDR3 DNA reads TGTGCCAGCAGGTACGGGACAGCGGGCGAGCAGTACTTC. Translation: CASRYGTAGEQYF. The J gene is TRBJ2-7, the V gene TRBV7-2; TRBD1 might be the D (7 bases). This CDR3 comprises 13 residues. CDR1 is SGHTA and CDR2 is FQGNSA in the germline V gene. Trimming took off 6 bases at V and 6 bases at J, with 15 bases between the two ends.

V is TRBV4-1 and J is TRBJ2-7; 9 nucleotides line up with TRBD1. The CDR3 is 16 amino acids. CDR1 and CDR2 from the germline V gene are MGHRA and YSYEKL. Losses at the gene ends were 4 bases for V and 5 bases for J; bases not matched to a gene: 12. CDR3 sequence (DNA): TGCGCCAGCAGCCTCCTAATCCCGGGACAGGGTCACGAGCAGTACTTC. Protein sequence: CASSLLIPGQGHEQYF.

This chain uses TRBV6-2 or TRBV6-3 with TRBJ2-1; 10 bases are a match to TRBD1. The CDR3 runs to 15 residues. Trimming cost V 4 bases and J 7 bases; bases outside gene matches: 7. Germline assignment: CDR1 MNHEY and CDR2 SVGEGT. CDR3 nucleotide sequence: TGTGCCAGCAGTTTATACCGGGACAGGGGAAATGAGCAGTTCTTC. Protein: CASSLYRDRGNEQFF.

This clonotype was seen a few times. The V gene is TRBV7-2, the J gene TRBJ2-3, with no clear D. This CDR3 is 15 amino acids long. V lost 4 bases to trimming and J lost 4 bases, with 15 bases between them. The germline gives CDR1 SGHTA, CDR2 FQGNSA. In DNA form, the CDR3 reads TGTGCCAGCAGCTCGTACCCGGGTCGGGCAGATACGCAGTATTTT. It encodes CASSSYPGRADTQYF.

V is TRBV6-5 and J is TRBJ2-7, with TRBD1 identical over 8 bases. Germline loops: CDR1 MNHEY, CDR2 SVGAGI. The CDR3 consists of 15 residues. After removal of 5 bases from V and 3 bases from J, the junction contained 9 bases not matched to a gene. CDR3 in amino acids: CASSEGQDRVYEQYF. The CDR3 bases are TGTGCCAGCAGTGAGGGACAGGACAGGGTCTACGAGCAGTACTTC.

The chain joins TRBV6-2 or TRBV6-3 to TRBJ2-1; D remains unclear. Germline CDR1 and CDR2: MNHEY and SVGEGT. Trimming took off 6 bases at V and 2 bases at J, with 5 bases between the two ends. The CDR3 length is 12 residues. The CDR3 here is CASRHAYNEQFF. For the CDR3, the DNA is TGTGCCAGCAGACACGCCTACAATGAGCAGTTCTTC.

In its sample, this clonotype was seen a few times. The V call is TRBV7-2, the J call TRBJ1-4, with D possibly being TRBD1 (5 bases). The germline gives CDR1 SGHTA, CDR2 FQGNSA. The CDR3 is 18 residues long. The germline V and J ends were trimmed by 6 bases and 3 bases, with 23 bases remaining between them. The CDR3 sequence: CASSLYPPLGTANEKLFF. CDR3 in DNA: TGTGCCAGCAGTTTATACCCCCCCCTGGGGACGGCTAATGAAAAACTGTTTTTT. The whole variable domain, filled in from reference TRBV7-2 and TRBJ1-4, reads GAGVSQSPSNKVTEKGKDVELRCDPISGHTALYWYRQSLGQGLEFLIYFQGNSAPDKSGLPSDRFSAERTGGSVSTLTIQRTQQEDSAVYLCASSLYPPLGTANEKLFFGSGTQLSVL.

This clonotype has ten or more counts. The CDR3 sequence: CASSAGSTDTQYF. CDR3 bases: TGTGCCAGCAGCGCTGGGTCCACAGATACGCAGTATTTT. The chain has TRBV7-8 and TRBJ2-3; D is ambiguous. Germline V gene data show CDR1 as SGHVS and CDR2 as FQNEAQ. The CDR3 loop spans 13 amino acids. V was shortened by 5 bases and J by 2 bases, with 8 bases between the two germline ends. Together with reference TRBV7-8 and TRBJ2-3, the CDR3 gives the full variable domain: GAGVSQSPRYKVAKRGQDVALRCDPISGHVSLFWYQQALGQGPEFLTYFQNEAQLDKSGLPSDRFFAERPEGSVSTLKIQRTQQEDSAVYLCASSAGSTDTQYFGPGTRLTVL.

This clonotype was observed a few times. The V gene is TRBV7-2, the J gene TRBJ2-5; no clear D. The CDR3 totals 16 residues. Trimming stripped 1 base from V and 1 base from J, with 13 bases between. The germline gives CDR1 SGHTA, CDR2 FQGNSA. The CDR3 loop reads CASSLELATFQETQYF. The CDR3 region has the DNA TGTGCCAGCAGCTTAGAGCTCGCGACGTTCCAAGAGACCCAGTACTTC.

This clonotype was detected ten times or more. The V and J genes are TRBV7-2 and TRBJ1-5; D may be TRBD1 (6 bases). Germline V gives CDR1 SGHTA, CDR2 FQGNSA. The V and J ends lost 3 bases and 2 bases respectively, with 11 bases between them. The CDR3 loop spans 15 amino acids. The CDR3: CASSFRGGGNQPQHF. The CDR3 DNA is TGTGCCAGCAGCTTCAGGGGTGGCGGCAATCAGCCCCAGCATTTT. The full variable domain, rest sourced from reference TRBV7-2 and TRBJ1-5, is GAGVSQSPSNKVTEKGKDVELRCDPISGHTALYWYRQSLGQGLEFLIYFQGNSAPDKSGLPSDRFSAERTGGSVSTLTIQRTQQEDSAVYLCASSFRGGGNQPQHFGDGTRLSIL.

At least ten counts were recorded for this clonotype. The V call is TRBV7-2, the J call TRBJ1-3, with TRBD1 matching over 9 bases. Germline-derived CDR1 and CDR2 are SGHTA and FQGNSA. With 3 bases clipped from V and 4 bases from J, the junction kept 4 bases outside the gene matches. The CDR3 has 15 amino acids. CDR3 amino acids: CASSLDRGGGNTIYF. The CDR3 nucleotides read TGTGCCAGCAGCTTGGACAGGGGTGGAGGAAACACCATATATTTT. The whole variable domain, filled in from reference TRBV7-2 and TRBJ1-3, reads GAGVSQSPSNKVTEKGKDVELRCDPISGHTALYWYRQSLGQGLEFLIYFQGNSAPDKSGLPSDRFSAERTGGSVSTLTIQRTQQEDSAVYLCASSLDRGGGNTIYFGEGSWLTVV.

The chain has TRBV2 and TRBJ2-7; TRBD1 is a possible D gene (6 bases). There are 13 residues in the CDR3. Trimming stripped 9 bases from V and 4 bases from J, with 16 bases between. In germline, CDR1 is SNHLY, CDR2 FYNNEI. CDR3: CASLGQSGYEQYF. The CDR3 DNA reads TGTGCCAGTCTCGGACAGTCTGGGTACGAGCAGTACTTC.